A single sample is the source of the 23 T cell receptor beta chains below, sequenced in a study of neurological immune-mediated disorders. Each CDR3 protein gets one entry after TCRdb re-called the 5' RACE reads with MiXCR. The table has 66,000 or so distinct CDR3 sequences, under 3.5% seen once. The sequenced sample was PBMCs. These receptors all stem from a man aged 40-50 years with multiple sclerosis.

This clonotype was counted many times. The chain links TRBV10-3 to TRBJ2-3; D is unclear. The CDR3 extends over 13 amino acids. V was cut by 3 bases and J by 4 bases, with 8 bases left in between. Germline CDR1 is ENHRY and CDR2 is SYGVKD. CDR3 in DNA: TGTGCCATCAGTGAAGGAAGTCCAGATACGCAGTATTTT. Its protein is CAISEGSPDTQYF.

This clonotype was counted many times. The rearrangement joins TRBV29-1 to TRBJ2-3; maybe TRBD2 (6 bases). Per the germline V gene, CDR1 is SQVTM and CDR2 is ANQGSEA. The CDR3 consists of 13 residues. Trimming pared 4 bases from V and 1 base from J, leaving 9 bases between. As DNA, the CDR3 is TGCAGCGTTGCCGGGGGTGGCACAGATACGCAGTATTTT. This gives the protein CSVAGGGTDTQYF.

The chain couples TRBV20-1 to TRBJ2-3, with D possibly matching TRBD2 (6 bases). Trimming took off 6 bases at V and 2 bases at J, with 24 bases between the two ends. Germline CDR1 reads DFQATT; CDR2 reads SNEGSKA (reference sequence). This CDR3 has 17 amino acids. The CDR3 loop reads CSAPPAERTTFTDTQYF. The CDR3 DNA reads as TGCAGTGCCCCCCCGGCTGAGCGGACTACTTTCACAGATACGCAGTATTTT.

This clonotype occurred many times. The chain recombines TRBV5-1 with TRBJ1-2; D is uncertain. This CDR3 is 12 amino acids long. Germline CDR1 SGHRS, CDR2 YFSETQ. The V and J ends lost 4 bases and 3 bases respectively, with 7 bases between them. The CDR3 sequence: CASSDGYYGYTF. The CDR3 DNA is TGCGCCAGCAGCGACGGCTACTATGGCTACACCTTC.

This clonotype was picked up many times. The V call is TRBV20-1, the J call TRBJ2-1; 7 bases are a match to TRBD2. V was pared by 3 bases and J by 7 bases, with 3 bases of the junction left unmatched. The CDR3 runs 12 residues. The V gene's germline CDR1 is DFQATT and CDR2 SNEGSKA (reference sequence). The CDR3 protein is CSARTGGNEQFF. The CDR3 bases are TGCAGTGCTAGGACGGGGGGAAATGAGCAGTTCTTC.

This clonotype has a count of ten or more. The chain recombines TRBV5-6 with TRBJ2-3, with D perhaps matching TRBD1 (6 bases). The length of the CDR3 is 12 residues. Germline V gene sequence: CDR1 SGHDT, CDR2 YYEEEE. With 6 bases removed from V and 5 bases from J, the gap between germline ends came to 10 bases. The CDR3 is CASKGEKDTQYF. CDR3 DNA sequence: TGTGCCAGCAAGGGGGAGAAAGATACGCAGTATTTT. The complete variable domain, with remaining parts taken from reference TRBV5-6 and TRBJ2-3, reads DAGVTQSPTHLIKTRGQQVTLRCSPKSGHDTVSWYQQALGQGPQFIFQYYEEEERQRGNFPDRFSGHQFPNYSSELNVNALLLGDSALYLCASKGEKDTQYFGPGTRLTVL.

This clonotype was counted at least ten times. The chain uses TRBV18 and TRBJ2-7; 13 bases are shared with TRBD2. Trimming at V came to 6 bases and at J to 0 bases, leaving 5 bases not matched to a gene. The length of the CDR3 is 16 residues. The V gene's germline CDR1 is KGHSH and CDR2 LQKENI. CDR3 nucleotide sequence: TGTGCCAGCTCTTCCGGGACTAGCGGGGTCTCCTACGAGCAGTACTTC. This codes for CASSSGTSGVSYEQYF.

This clonotype was counted at least ten times. The chain couples TRBV5-1 to TRBJ1-1; D is ambiguous. This CDR3 contains 13 residues. Trimming removed 6 bases from V and 0 bases from J, with 9 bases in between. Looked up from germline, CDR1 is SGHRS and CDR2 is YFSETQ. CDR3 nucleotides: TGCGCCAGCACGGCAGATATGAACACTGAAGCTTTCTTT. Its translation is CASTADMNTEAFF.

This clonotype was observed at least ten times. The J gene is TRBJ2-7, the V gene TRBV18, with TRBD1 as a possible D gene (6 bases). V lost 6 bases, J lost 4 bases, and 19 bases lay in between. Per the germline V gene, CDR1 is KGHSH and CDR2 is LQKENI. The CDR3 is 15 amino acids. The CDR3 DNA reads TGTGCCAGCTCCCCCTCCCAGACAGGAAGATACGAGCAGTACTTC. This gives the protein CASSPSQTGRYEQYF.

This clonotype was recorded many times. The V and J genes are TRBV7-3 and TRBJ2-1, with TRBD2 identical over 7 bases. The CDR3 contains 14 residues. J gave up 6 bases and V 3 bases, and 5 bases lay outside the gene matches. Germline V lookup: CDR1 SGHTA, CDR2 FQGTGA. CDR3 in amino acids: CASSLGTMGNEQFF. The CDR3 nucleotides are TGTGCCAGCAGCTTGGGGACTATGGGCAATGAGCAGTTCTTC.

This clonotype occurred many times. This sequence joins TRBV3-1 and TRBJ2-1; TRBD1 aligns across 7 bases. CDR1 and CDR2 from the germline V gene are LGHDT and YNNKEL (reference sequence). The CDR3 runs 16 residues. Unmatched junction bases numbered 12, after V lost 6 bases and J lost 4 bases. CDR3 bases: TGTGCCAGCAGTCTATGGGACGGGACAGAATACAATGAGCAGTTCTTC. Translated, it gives CASSLWDGTEYNEQFF.

This clonotype was found a few times. A much more abundant neighbour one base away suggests this may be a read error. The chain carries TRBV20-1 and TRBJ2-1, with D possibly called TRBD1 or TRBD2 (6 bases each). The CDR3 contains 17 residues. Trimming pared 1 base from V and 8 bases from J, leaving 24 bases between. In germline, CDR1 is DFQATT, CDR2 SNEGSKA (reference sequence). CDR3 DNA: TGCAGTGCTAGAGGGATACTAGAGGGGGGCCAAGTAGATGAGCAGTTCTTC. Translating it yields CSARGILEGGQVDEQFF.

This clonotype has ten or more counts. V usage is TRBV2 and J usage is TRBJ1-1; D unclear. From germline, CDR1 is SNHLY and CDR2 FYNNEI. The CDR3 spans 13 residues. Trimming took 6 bases from V and 0 from J, leaving 8 bases between them. The CDR3 loop reads CASRAVMNTEAFF. The CDR3, as DNA: TGTGCCAGCAGAGCTGTTATGAACACTGAAGCTTTCTTT.

This clonotype was seen many times. The chain couples TRBV3-1 to TRBJ1-2; D is unresolved. V was cut by 0 bases and J by 4 bases, with 15 bases left in between. The germline V gene encodes CDR1 LGHDT and CDR2 YNNKEL (reference sequence). The CDR3 is made up of 16 amino acids. Here the CDR3 DNA reads TGTGCCAGCAGCCAAGATATGTACGGGGAGCGCTATGGCTACACCTTC. The encoded protein is CASSQDMYGERYGYTF. Full variable domain (remainder filled in from reference TRBV3-1 and TRBJ1-2): DTAVSQTPKYLVTQMGNDKSIKCEQNLGHDTMYWYKQDSKKFLKIMFSYNNKELIINETVPNRFSPKSPDKAHLNLHINSLELGDSAVYFCASSQDMYGERYGYTFGSGTRLTVV.

This clonotype came up many times. The rearrangement uses TRBV12-3 or TRBV12-4 and TRBJ2-2, with 7 bases that match TRBD1. J lost 5 bases, V lost 7 bases, and 4 bases had no gene match. The length of the CDR3 is 13 residues. DNA for the CDR3: TGTGCCAGCAAGGGGGCGCAGACCGGGGAGCTGTTTTTT. This translates into CASKGAQTGELFF.

The table lists this clonotype with many counts. The genes are TRBV5-1 and TRBJ2-2; D may be TRBD2 (6 bases). CDR3 length: 16 residues. V lost 0 bases to trimming and J lost 3 bases, with 12 bases between them. CDR1 and CDR2 (germline): SGHRS, YFSETQ. CDR3 nucleotides: TGCGCCAGCAGCTTGGTCGGCGGGGACTACACCGGGGAGCTGTTTTTT. Protein product: CASSLVGGDYTGELFF. The whole variable domain, remainder taken from reference TRBV5-1 and TRBJ2-2, is KAGVTQTPRYLIKTRGQQVTLSCSPISGHRSVSWYQQTPGQGLQFLFEYFSETQRNKGNFPGRFSGRQFSNSRSEMNVSTLELGDSALYLCASSLVGGDYTGELFFGEGSRLTVL.

The sample holds many counts of this clonotype. The chain has TRBV20-1 and TRBJ1-5; D is undetermined. CDR3 size: 13 residues. The germline gives CDR1 DFQATT, CDR2 SNEGSKA (reference sequence). V was cut by 6 bases and J by 2 bases, with 11 bases left in between. The CDR3 DNA sequence: TGCAGTGCGGTTTCACGCCGCAATCAGCCCCAGCATTTT. Encoded protein: CSAVSRRNQPQHF.

This clonotype was picked up many times. The rearrangement uses TRBV2 and TRBJ2-3; tentative D call: TRBD2 (6 bases). Trimming cost V 6 bases and J 0 bases, with 19 bases left between them. Germline V gene data show CDR1 as SNHLY and CDR2 as FYNNEI. This CDR3 contains 17 residues. CDR3 in DNA: TGTGCCAGCAGGTACGAGGGACTCCCTCCAAGCACAGATACGCAGTATTTT. Translating it yields CASRYEGLPPSTDTQYF. Based on the CDR3 plus reference TRBV2 and TRBJ2-3, the full variable domain is EPEVTQTPSHQVTQMGQEVILRCVPISNHLYFYWYRQILGQKVEFLVSFYNNEISEKSEIFDDQFSVERPDGSNFTLKIRSTKLEDSAMYFCASRYEGLPPSTDTQYFGPGTRLTVL.

This clonotype was recorded a few times. V and J are TRBV5-1 and TRBJ2-3; 8 positions agree with TRBD1. J lost 1 base, V lost 4 bases, and 2 bases had no gene match. Germline-derived CDR1 and CDR2 are SGHRS and YFSETQ. This CDR3 comprises 14 residues. CDR3 nucleotides: TGCGCCAGCAGCGCGGGACAGGGCACAGATACGCAGTATTTT. Protein sequence: CASSAGQGTDTQYF.

This clonotype was detected ten times or more. The chain employs TRBV6-1 and TRBJ1-2; D perhaps matches TRBD1 (5 bases). Trimming stripped 0 bases from V and 4 bases from J, with 12 bases between. Germline CDR1 MNHNS, CDR2 SASEGT. This CDR3 spans 15 amino acids. This chain's CDR3 is CASSEAHRTGYGYTF. The CDR3 region has the DNA TGTGCCAGCAGTGAAGCTCACAGGACGGGCTATGGCTACACCTTC.

Ten or more counts support this clonotype. The chain recombines TRBV20-1 with TRBJ2-7; 12 bases fit TRBD2. Losses at the gene ends were 0 bases for V and 7 bases for J; bases not matched to a gene: 7. In germline, CDR1 is DFQATT, CDR2 SNEGSKA (reference sequence). There are 15 residues in the CDR3. The CDR3 is CSARDPSGGAGEQYF. The CDR3 DNA sequence: TGCAGTGCTAGAGACCCTAGCGGGGGGGCGGGTGAGCAGTACTTC.

The chain employs TRBV3-1 and TRBJ1-4, with a weak D call TRBD1 (6 bases). This CDR3 is built from 15 residues. V lost 0 bases and J 4 bases, leaving 9 bases between the germline ends. The V gene's germline CDR1 is LGHDT and CDR2 YNNKEL (reference sequence). The CDR3 sequence is CASSQEQGLNEKLFF. The CDR3 DNA reads TGTGCCAGCAGCCAAGAACAGGGCCTTAATGAAAAACTGTTTTTT.

Ten or more counts support this clonotype. This sequence joins TRBV2 and TRBJ1-5; D is possibly TRBD1 (5 bases). V was clipped by 6 bases and J by 5 bases, with 8 bases between them. This CDR3 has 12 residues. In germline, CDR1 is SNHLY, CDR2 FYNNEI. The CDR3 reads CASRGEYQPQHF. CDR3 bases: TGTGCCAGCAGGGGGGAATATCAGCCCCAGCATTTT.